This TCR beta chain was retrieved from a study of OX40 agonist ivuxolimab in advanced cancers. Study overall: Of the patients, three showed partial responses, one with hepatocellular carcinoma and two with cutaneous melanoma. Study-level results: Which antigen the expanded peripheral T cells recognized is unknown.

The assay was immunoSEQ multiplex PCR, and TCRdb's table has in-frame clones only and misses some. The repertoire includes tens of thousands of clones, roughly 89% of them detected once, and roughly 0.77% sits in the top ten. V lost 5 bases to trimming and J lost 5 bases; unmatched junction nucleotides: 11. Per the germline V gene, CDR1 is SEHNR and CDR2 is FQNEAQ (reference sequence). CDR3 length: 16 residues. This clone has just a few counts. Its specificity is not known. This rearrangement joins TRBV7-9 to TRBJ2-5; TRBD2 aligns across 10 bases. The TCR comes from an adult with an advanced solid tumor such as melanoma, head and neck, liver or kidney cancer. The material was CD4+ or CD8+ T cells sorted from blood, obtained in a trial of the OX40 agonist ivuxolimab. The CDR3 region has the DNA TGTGCCAGCAGCCCGGGGAGGACTAGCGGAGGGGAGACCCAGTACTTC. This translates into CASSPGRTSGGETQYF.